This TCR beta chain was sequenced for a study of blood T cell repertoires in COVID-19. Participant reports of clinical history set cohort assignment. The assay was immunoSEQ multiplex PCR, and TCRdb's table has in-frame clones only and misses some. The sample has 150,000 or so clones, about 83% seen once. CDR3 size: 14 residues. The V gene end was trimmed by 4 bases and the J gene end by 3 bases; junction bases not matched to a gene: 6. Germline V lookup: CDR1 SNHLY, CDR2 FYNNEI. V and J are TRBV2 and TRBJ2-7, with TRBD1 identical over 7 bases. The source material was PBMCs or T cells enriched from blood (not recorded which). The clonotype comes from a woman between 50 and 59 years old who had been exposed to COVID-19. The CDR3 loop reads CASSAGTVIYEQYF. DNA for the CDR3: TGTGCCAGCAGTGCCGGGACAGTAATCTACGAGCAGTACTTC.